This record looks at one T cell receptor (beta chain) sequence and its context. Its cognate antigen is unknown. The entry originates in a study of vaccination effects on CD4 cells after COVID-19. Study as a whole: The participants, recipients of two vaccine doses, got either BNT162b2 or mRNA-1273. General study points: Convalescent patients were few in the study, and early post-infection timepoints were absent.

Isolating CD4+ T cells followed approximately ten days of culture. Germline loops: CDR1 SEHNR, CDR2 FQNEAQ (reference sequence). V was shortened by 4 bases and J by 5 bases, with 11 bases between the two germline ends. This CDR3 has 13 amino acids. The data were produced by immunoSEQ multiplex PCR, yet TCRdb's version contains in-frame clones alone and is incomplete. The sample lists over 65,000 clones, roughly three quarters occurring once. The source was CD4+ T cells from PBMCs cultured without peptide, collected before COVID-19 vaccination. The chain employs TRBV7-9 and TRBJ1-2, with D tentatively TRBD1 (5 bases). This TCR was recovered from a human donor who received a COVID-19 vaccine. The CDR3 loop reads CASSSTDLYGYTF. CDR3 coding DNA: TGTGCCAGCAGCTCGACAGACTTGTATGGCTACACCTTC.